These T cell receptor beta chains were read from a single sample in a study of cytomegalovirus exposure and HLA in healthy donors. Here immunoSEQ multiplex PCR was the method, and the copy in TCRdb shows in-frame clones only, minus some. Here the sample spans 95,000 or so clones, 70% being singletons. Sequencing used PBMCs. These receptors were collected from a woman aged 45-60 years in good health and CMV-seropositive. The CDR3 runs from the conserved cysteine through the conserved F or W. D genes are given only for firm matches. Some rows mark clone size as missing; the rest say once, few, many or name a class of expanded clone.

DNA: TGTGCCACCAGCAGAGATAAAGGACAGGGACGCAATGAGCAGTTCTTC; CDR3: CATSRDKGQGRNEQFF; J: TRBJ2-1; size: NA; V: TRBV15; D: TRBD1
DNA: TGTGCCGTTAGCGCGGGTACTAACTATGGCTACACCTTC; CDR3: CAVSAGTNYGYTF; J: TRBJ1-2; size: NA; V: TRBV2; D: NA
DNA: TGTGCCAGCAGTAAAATACAGGGGGCCGGGGAGCTGTTTTTT; CDR3: CASSKIQGAGELFF; J: TRBJ2-2; size: few; V: TRBV6-5; D: TRBD1
DNA: TGTGCCAGCAGCTTCAGCGGAACAGGGGGTTACGAGCAGTACTTC; CDR3: CASSFSGTGGYEQYF; J: TRBJ2-7; size: NA; V: TRBV7-9; D: TRBD1
DNA: TGTGCCAGCAGCGTAGAGGGACAGGATAGCTATGGCTACACCTTC; CDR3: CASSVEGQDSYGYTF; J: TRBJ1-2; size: NA; V: TRBV9; D: TRBD1
DNA: TGTGCCAGCTCACCGGGCCTAAGAGCGGGAGTTGACGAGCAGTACTTC; CDR3: CASSPGLRAGVDEQYF; J: TRBJ2-7; size: NA; V: TRBV18; D: TRBD2
DNA: TGTGCCAGCAGTGAAACGGCAGGGGGAAACACCATATATTTT; CDR3: CASSETAGGNTIYF; J: TRBJ1-3; size: few; V: TRBV6-1; D: NA
DNA: TGTGCCAGCAGCTTAGAGGGAGGCGCGGGTGGCTATGGCTACACCTTC; CDR3: CASSLEGGAGGYGYTF; J: TRBJ1-2; size: few; V: TRBV7-9; D: NA
DNA: TGTGCCAGCTCACCCGGTGCCCAAGAGACCCAGTACTTC; CDR3: CASSPGAQETQYF; J: TRBJ2-5; size: NA; V: TRBV18; D: NA
DNA: TGTGCCAGTAGTATGGGGACAGGGGCCTATCAGCCCCAGCATTTT; CDR3: CASSMGTGAYQPQHF; J: TRBJ1-5; size: NA; V: TRBV19; D: TRBD1
DNA: TGTGCCACCAAGAACCTAGCGGGGAATACGCAGTATTTT; CDR3: CATKNLAGNTQYF; J: TRBJ2-3; size: NA; V: TRBV7-9; D: TRBD2
DNA: TGTGCCAGTAGTTCCCCGACAGGATTCCCTAGCACAGATACGCAGTATTTT; CDR3: CASSSPTGFPSTDTQYF; J: TRBJ2-3; size: NA; V: TRBV19; D: NA
DNA: TGCGCCAGCAGCCAAGATGTAAGCGGGGTCAATGAAAAACTGTTTTTT; CDR3: CASSQDVSGVNEKLFF; J: TRBJ1-4; size: few; V: TRBV4-1; D: NA
DNA: TGTGCCAGCAGCCTCCTTCAGGATTCCTACGAGCAGTACTTC; CDR3: CASSLLQDSYEQYF; J: TRBJ2-7; size: NA; V: TRBV14; D: NA
DNA: TGTGCCAGCAGTTACTCGGTACCTACCTCTGGAAACACCATATATTTT; CDR3: CASSYSVPTSGNTIYF; J: TRBJ1-3; size: NA; V: TRBV6-5; D: NA
DNA: TGTGCCAGCAGCCAACAGGGGTTACAAGAGACCCAGTACTTC; CDR3: CASSQQGLQETQYF; J: TRBJ2-5; size: few; V: TRBV7-8; D: TRBD1
DNA: TGCGCCAGCAACCTCGGAGGGTTGGAGACCCAGTACTTC; CDR3: CASNLGGLETQYF; J: TRBJ2-5; size: NA; V: TRBV5-1; D: NA
DNA: TGTGCCAGCAGCGTAGGTCCTAGCGGGAGCTCTATTGAGCAGTTCTTC; CDR3: CASSVGPSGSSIEQFF; J: TRBJ2-1; size: few; V: TRBV9; D: TRBD2
DNA: TGTGCCAGCAGTGCGAGGAGGGGAGGCAATCAGCCCCAGCATTTT; CDR3: CASSARRGGNQPQHF; J: TRBJ1-5; size: NA; V: TRBV2; D: NA
DNA: TGTGCCAGCAGCTCAGGGCCCCCCTCTGGAAACACCATATATTTT; CDR3: CASSSGPPSGNTIYF; J: TRBJ1-3; size: NA; V: TRBV11-2; D: NA
DNA: TGTGCCAGTACCCGGGATCAAAGGGCCGGGGAGCTGTTTTTT; CDR3: CASTRDQRAGELFF; J: TRBJ2-2; size: NA; V: TRBV7-2; D: NA
DNA: TGTGCCAGCAGCGTCGACAGCAGTTTCCCCACAAAACTGTTTTTT; CDR3: CASSVDSSFPTKLFF; J: TRBJ1-4; size: NA; V: TRBV9; D: NA
DNA: TGTGCCAGCAGCGTAGGAGCGGGTGCAACTAATGAAAAACTGTTTTTT; CDR3: CASSVGAGATNEKLFF; J: TRBJ1-4; size: NA; V: TRBV9; D: NA
DNA: TGCAGCGCCGGGATGGCAGATACGCAGTATTTT; CDR3: CSAGMADTQYF; J: TRBJ2-3; size: NA; V: TRBV29-1; D: NA
DNA: TGTGCCAGCAGTTTAACCGGACAGAACACTGAAGCTTTCTTT; CDR3: CASSLTGQNTEAFF; J: TRBJ1-1; size: NA; V: TRBV28; D: NA
DNA: TGTGCCAGCAGCTTAGGAGTCAGCGAACGGGAGCAGTACTTC; CDR3: CASSLGVSEREQYF; J: TRBJ2-7; size: NA; V: TRBV7-2; D: NA
DNA: TGTGCCAGCAGCAACCCCCGGGGGGGTGGCAATGAGCAGTTCTTC; CDR3: CASSNPRGGGNEQFF; J: TRBJ2-1; size: few; V: TRBV21-1; D: NA
DNA: TGTGCCAGCAGCTCCGAACTAGCGGGGACCACTGGGGCCAACGTCCTGACTTTC; CDR3: CASSSELAGTTGANVLTF; J: TRBJ2-6; size: NA; V: TRBV7-3; D: TRBD2
DNA: TGTGCCAGCAGTTTGAGGAGTTTCTGGGGCGGGGGGAGGACTGAAGCTTTCTTT; CDR3: CASSLRSFWGGGRTEAFF; J: TRBJ1-1; size: NA; V: TRBV28; D: NA
DNA: TGTGCCAGCAGCGACCCCCGCAGGGGCTCTGGCGGGGCTTTCTTT; CDR3: CASSDPRRGSGGAFF; J: TRBJ1-1; size: few; V: TRBV13; D: NA
DNA: TGTGCCAGCTCACCAAGGACAGCTCTTAATAGCAATCAGCCCCAGCATTTT; CDR3: CASSPRTALNSNQPQHF; J: TRBJ1-5; size: NA; V: TRBV18; D: NA
DNA: TGTGCCAGCTTCTGGGGGATGGGGGGGGCTGGAGGGGCCAACGTCCTGACTTTC; CDR3: CASFWGMGGAGGANVLTF; J: TRBJ2-6; size: NA; V: TRBV7-2; D: NA
DNA: TGTGCCAGCAGTTTATCTGTAGCGTTTAGCTCCTACGAGCAGTACTTC; CDR3: CASSLSVAFSSYEQYF; J: TRBJ2-7; size: NA; V: TRBV27; D: NA
DNA: TGTGCCAGCAGCTCCACAGGGTGGGGGCGTGAGACCCAGTACTTC; CDR3: CASSSTGWGRETQYF; J: TRBJ2-5; size: NA; V: TRBV7-3; D: NA
DNA: TGTGCCAGTAGTATGGGGAGGCGGGAGCCGGGTGAGCAGTTCTTC; CDR3: CASSMGRREPGEQFF; J: TRBJ2-1; size: NA; V: TRBV19; D: TRBD2
DNA: TGTGCCAGCTCACCTAAAGGACTAGCGGGAGTGGCCTACAATGAGCAGTTCTTC; CDR3: CASSPKGLAGVAYNEQFF; J: TRBJ2-1; size: NA; V: TRBV18; D: TRBD2
DNA: TGTGCCAGCAGCCCATATGGGGGGGGACAAGAGACCCAGTACTTC; CDR3: CASSPYGGGQETQYF; J: TRBJ2-5; size: NA; V: TRBV5-4; D: TRBD2
DNA: TGTGCCAGCAGCCAAGGGACGGCGGGACTTGGAAACACCATATATTTT; CDR3: CASSQGTAGLGNTIYF; J: TRBJ1-3; size: NA; V: TRBV4-2; D: NA
DNA: TGCGCCAGCACGTTTTTAGAGACCCAGTACTTC; CDR3: CASTFLETQYF; J: TRBJ2-5; size: NA; V: TRBV10-2; D: NA
DNA: TGTGCCAGCACCCTGAGCGGGTCCTCCTACAATGAGCAGTTCTTC; CDR3: CASTLSGSSYNEQFF; J: TRBJ2-1; size: NA; V: TRBV4-2; D: NA
DNA: TGTGCCAGCAGGATGATACAGCTAACTCATTATGGCTACACCTTC; CDR3: CASRMIQLTHYGYTF; J: TRBJ1-2; size: NA; V: TRBV28; D: NA
DNA: TGTGCCAGCAGCACTACACTCACAGATACGCAGTATTTT; CDR3: CASSTTLTDTQYF; J: TRBJ2-3; size: NA; V: TRBV5-6; D: NA
DNA: TGCGCCAGCAGCCCACGACAAGGGGCTAAGGAGCTGTTTTTT; CDR3: CASSPRQGAKELFF; J: TRBJ2-2; size: NA; V: TRBV5-1; D: NA
DNA: TGTGCCAGCAGTCCCGGGGACAGGGGAAAGTACTACGAGCAGTACTTC; CDR3: CASSPGDRGKYYEQYF; J: TRBJ2-7; size: once; V: TRBV6-6; D: TRBD1
DNA: TGTGCCAGCAGTTTTTGGGGGCCGGGGAATGAGCAGTTCTTC; CDR3: CASSFWGPGNEQFF; J: TRBJ2-1; size: NA; V: TRBV27; D: NA
DNA: TGTGCCAGCAGTCTCCCAGGGTCCGGGGCCAACGTCCTGACTTTC; CDR3: CASSLPGSGANVLTF; J: TRBJ2-6; size: few; V: TRBV6-6; D: NA
DNA: TGTGCCAGCAGCAAAGAGGACTCTAACTATGGCTACACCTTC; CDR3: CASSKEDSNYGYTF; J: TRBJ1-2; size: NA; V: TRBV21-1; D: NA
DNA: TGTGCCAGCACCCCCTGGGGGGACCGCACAGATACGCAGTATTTT; CDR3: CASTPWGDRTDTQYF; J: TRBJ2-3; size: few; V: TRBV13; D: NA
DNA: TGTGCCAGCAGTCGATCGGTCCTACTAGCGGGAGAGAGCGGGGAGCTGTTTTTT; CDR3: CASSRSVLLAGESGELFF; J: TRBJ2-2; size: NA; V: TRBV27; D: TRBD2
DNA: TGTGCCAGCAGCCGCCGGACTCCCAACACAGATACGCAGTATTTT; CDR3: CASSRRTPNTDTQYF; J: TRBJ2-3; size: NA; V: TRBV4-2; D: NA
DNA: TGTGCCTCAGGGACAGGGTTTGATGAAAAACTGTTTTTT; CDR3: CASGTGFDEKLFF; J: TRBJ1-4; size: NA; V: TRBV10-3; D: TRBD1
DNA: TGTGCCAGCAGGAGTAAACTAGCGGGATCCTACGAGCAGTACTTC; CDR3: CASRSKLAGSYEQYF; J: TRBJ2-7; size: few; V: TRBV7-2; D: TRBD2
DNA: TGTGCCAGCAGCCCACCCGGGGGGAACACTGAAGCTTTCTTT; CDR3: CASSPPGGNTEAFF; J: TRBJ1-1; size: NA; V: TRBV27; D: NA
DNA: TGTGCCAGCAGCTTATTCACCTACGAGCAGTACTTC; CDR3: CASSLFTYEQYF; J: TRBJ2-7; size: NA; V: TRBV7-9; D: NA
DNA: TGTGCCAGCAGCCCCCCCTCCCTACGGGAGCAGTACTTC; CDR3: CASSPPSLREQYF; J: TRBJ2-7; size: NA; V: TRBV28; D: NA